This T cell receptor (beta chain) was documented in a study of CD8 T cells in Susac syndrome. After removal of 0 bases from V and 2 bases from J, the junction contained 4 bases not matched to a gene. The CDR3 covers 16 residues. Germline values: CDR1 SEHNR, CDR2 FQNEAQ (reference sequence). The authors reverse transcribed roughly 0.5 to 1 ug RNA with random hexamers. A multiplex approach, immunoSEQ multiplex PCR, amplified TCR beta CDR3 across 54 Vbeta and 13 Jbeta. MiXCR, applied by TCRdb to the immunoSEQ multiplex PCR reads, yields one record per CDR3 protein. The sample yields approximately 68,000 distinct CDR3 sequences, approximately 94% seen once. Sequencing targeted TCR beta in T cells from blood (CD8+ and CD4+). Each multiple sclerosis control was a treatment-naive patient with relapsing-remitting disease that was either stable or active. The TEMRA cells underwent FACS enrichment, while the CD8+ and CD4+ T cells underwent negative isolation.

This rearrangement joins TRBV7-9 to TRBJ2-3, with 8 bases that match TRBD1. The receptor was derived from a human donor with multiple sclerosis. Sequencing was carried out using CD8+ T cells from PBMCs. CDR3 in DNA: TGTGCCAGCAGCTTAGCCACAGGGGGATCCACAGATACGCAGTATTTT. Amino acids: CASSLATGGSTDTQYF.